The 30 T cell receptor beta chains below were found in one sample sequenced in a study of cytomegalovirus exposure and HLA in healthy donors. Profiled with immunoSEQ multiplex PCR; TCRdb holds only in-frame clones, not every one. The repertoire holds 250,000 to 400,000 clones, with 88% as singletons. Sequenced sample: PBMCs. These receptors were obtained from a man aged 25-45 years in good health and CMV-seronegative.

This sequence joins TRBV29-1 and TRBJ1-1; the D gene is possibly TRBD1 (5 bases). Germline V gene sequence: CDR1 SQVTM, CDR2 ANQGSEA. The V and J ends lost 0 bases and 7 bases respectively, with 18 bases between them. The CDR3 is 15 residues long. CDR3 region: CSVEELDILRNEAFF. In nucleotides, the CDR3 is TGCAGCGTTGAAGAATTGGACATCCTAAGAAATGAAGCTTTCTTT.

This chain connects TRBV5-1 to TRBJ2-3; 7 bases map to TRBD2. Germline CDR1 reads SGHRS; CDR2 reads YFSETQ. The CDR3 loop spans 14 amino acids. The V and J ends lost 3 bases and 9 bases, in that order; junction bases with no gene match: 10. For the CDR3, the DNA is TGCGCCAGCAGCTGGAGCGGGATTGGAGAAACGCAGTATTTT. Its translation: CASSWSGIGETQYF.

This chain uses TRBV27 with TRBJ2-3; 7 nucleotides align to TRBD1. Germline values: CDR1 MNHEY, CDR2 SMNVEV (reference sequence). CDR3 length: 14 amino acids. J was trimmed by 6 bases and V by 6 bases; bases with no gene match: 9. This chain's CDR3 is CASSFHTGEDTQYF. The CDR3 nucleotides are TGTGCCAGCAGCTTTCATACAGGGGAGGATACGCAGTATTTT.

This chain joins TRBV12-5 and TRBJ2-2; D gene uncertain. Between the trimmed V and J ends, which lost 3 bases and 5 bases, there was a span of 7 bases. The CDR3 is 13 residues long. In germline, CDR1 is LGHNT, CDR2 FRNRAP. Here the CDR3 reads CASGFDLTGELFF. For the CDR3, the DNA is TGTGCTAGTGGTTTCGACTTGACCGGGGAGCTGTTTTTT.

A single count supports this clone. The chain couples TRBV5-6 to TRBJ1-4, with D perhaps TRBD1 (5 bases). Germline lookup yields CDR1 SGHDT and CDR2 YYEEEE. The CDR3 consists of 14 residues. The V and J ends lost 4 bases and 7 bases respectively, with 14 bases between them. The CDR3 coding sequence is TGTGCCAGCAGCCGACCCGGGCAGGGTGAAAAACTGTTTTTT. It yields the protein CASSRPGQGEKLFF. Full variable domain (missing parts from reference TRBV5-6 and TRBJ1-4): DAGVTQSPTHLIKTRGQQVTLRCSPKSGHDTVSWYQQALGQGPQFIFQYYEEEERQRGNFPDRFSGHQFPNYSSELNVNALLLGDSALYLCASSRPGQGEKLFFGSGTQLSVL.

The CDR3 DNA follows: TGTGCCAGCAGTTTACGGGGGTGGGGTGAAAAACTGTTTTTT. Protein product: CASSLRGWGEKLFF. The rearrangement links TRBV27 to TRBJ1-4; a weak D match, TRBD1 (5 bases). The germline V and J ends were trimmed by 2 bases and 7 bases, with 11 bases remaining between them. The CDR3 spans 14 residues. Looked up from germline, CDR1 is MNHEY and CDR2 is SMNVEV (reference sequence).

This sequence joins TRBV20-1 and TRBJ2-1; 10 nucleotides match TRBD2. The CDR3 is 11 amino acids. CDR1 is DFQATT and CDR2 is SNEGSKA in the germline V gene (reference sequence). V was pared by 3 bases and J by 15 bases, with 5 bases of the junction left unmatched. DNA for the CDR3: TGCAGTGCTAGGGGAGCGGGAGGGCTGTTCTTC. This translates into CSARGAGGLFF.

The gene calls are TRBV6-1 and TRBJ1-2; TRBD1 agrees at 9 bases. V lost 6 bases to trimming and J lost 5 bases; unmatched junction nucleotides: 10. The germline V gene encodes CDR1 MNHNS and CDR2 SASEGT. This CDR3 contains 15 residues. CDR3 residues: CASRPDRGATYGYTF. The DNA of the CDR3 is TGTGCCAGCAGACCCGACAGGGGGGCGACTTATGGCTACACCTTC.

CDR3 sequence (DNA): TGCGCCAGCAGCCAGCAACTAGCGGGGGACACGAACACCGGGGAGCTGTTTTTT. Its translation is CASSQQLAGDTNTGELFF. This chain connects TRBV4-3 to TRBJ2-2; 11 bases map to TRBD2. The CDR3 runs to 18 residues. V shed 3 bases and J 0 bases; nucleotides not matched to a gene: 6. The germline V gene has CDR1 LGHNA and CDR2 YSLEER.

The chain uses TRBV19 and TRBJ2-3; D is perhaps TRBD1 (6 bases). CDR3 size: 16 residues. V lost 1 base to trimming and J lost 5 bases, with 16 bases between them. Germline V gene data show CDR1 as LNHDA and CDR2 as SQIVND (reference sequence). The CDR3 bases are TGTGCCAGTAGTATAGTCCCGGACAGATTAAGAGATACGCAGTATTTT. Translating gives CASSIVPDRLRDTQYF. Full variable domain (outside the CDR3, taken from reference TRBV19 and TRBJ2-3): DGGITQSPKYLFRKEGQNVTLSCEQNLNHDAMYWYRQDPGQGLRLIYYSQIVNDFQKGDIAEGYSVSREKKESFPLTVTSAQKNPTAFYLCASSIVPDRLRDTQYFGPGTRLTVL.

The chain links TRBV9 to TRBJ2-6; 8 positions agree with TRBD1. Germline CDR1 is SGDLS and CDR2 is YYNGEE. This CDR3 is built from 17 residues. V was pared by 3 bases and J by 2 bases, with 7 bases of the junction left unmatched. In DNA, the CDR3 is TGTGCCAGCAGCGGGGGCAGGGGGCTGGCTGGGGCCAACGTCCTGACTTTC. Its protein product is CASSGGRGLAGANVLTF.

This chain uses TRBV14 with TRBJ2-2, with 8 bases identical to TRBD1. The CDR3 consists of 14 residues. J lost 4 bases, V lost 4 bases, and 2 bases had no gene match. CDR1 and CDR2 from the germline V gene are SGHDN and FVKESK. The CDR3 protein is CASSRRGPTGELFF. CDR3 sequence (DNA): TGTGCCAGCAGCCGCAGGGGGCCCACCGGGGAGCTGTTTTTT.

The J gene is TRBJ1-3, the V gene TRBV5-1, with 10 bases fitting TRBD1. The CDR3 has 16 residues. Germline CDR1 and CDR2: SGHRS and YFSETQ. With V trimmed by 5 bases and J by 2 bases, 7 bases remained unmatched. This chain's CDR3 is CASSSDGTGAGNTIYF. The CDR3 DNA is TGCGCCAGCAGTTCAGACGGGACAGGGGCTGGAAACACCATATATTTT.

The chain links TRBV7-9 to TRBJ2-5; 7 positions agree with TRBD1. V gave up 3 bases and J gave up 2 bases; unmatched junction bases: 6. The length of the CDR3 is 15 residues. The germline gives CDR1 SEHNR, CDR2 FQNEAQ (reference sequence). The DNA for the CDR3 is TGTGCCAGCAGCTTGGGAGACAGGGATCAAGAGACCCAGTACTTC. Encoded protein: CASSLGDRDQETQYF. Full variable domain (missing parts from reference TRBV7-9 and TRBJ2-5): DTGVSQNPRHKITKRGQNVTFRCDPISEHNRLYWYRQTLGQGPEFLTYFQNEAQLEKSRLLSDRFSAERPKGSFSTLEIQRTEQGDSAMYLCASSLGDRDQETQYFGPGTRLLVL.

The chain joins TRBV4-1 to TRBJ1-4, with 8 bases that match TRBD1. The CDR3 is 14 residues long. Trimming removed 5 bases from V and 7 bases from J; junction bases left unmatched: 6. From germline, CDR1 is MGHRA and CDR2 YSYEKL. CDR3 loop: CASSVRGQIEKLFF. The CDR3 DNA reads TGCGCCAGCAGCGTCAGGGGGCAAATTGAAAAACTGTTTTTT.

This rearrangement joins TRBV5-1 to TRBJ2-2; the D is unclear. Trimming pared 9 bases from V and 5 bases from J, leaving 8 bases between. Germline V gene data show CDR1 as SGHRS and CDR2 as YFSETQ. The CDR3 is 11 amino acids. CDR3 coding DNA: TGCGCCATCCTATTTACCGGGGAGCTGTTTTTT. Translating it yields CAILFTGELFF.

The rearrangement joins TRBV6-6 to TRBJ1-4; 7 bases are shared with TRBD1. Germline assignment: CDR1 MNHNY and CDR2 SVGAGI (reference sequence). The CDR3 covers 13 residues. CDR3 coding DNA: TGTGCAGTTTTAGGGGGCGCGGTTGAAAAACTGTTTTTT. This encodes CAVLGGAVEKLFF.

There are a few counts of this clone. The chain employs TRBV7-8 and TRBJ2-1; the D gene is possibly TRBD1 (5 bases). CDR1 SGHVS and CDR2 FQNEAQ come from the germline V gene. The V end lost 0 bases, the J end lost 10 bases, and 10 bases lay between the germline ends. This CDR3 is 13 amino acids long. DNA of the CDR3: TGTGCCAGCAGCTTAGCGGGCTACAGGGAGCAGTTCTTC. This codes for CASSLAGYREQFF.

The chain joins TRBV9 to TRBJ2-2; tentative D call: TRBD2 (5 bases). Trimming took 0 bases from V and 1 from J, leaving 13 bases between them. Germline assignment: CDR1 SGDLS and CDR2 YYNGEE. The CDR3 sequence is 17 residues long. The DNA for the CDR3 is TGTGCCAGCAGCGTAGCTACCAGCGGCTTGAACACCGGGGAGCTGTTTTTT. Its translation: CASSVATSGLNTGELFF.

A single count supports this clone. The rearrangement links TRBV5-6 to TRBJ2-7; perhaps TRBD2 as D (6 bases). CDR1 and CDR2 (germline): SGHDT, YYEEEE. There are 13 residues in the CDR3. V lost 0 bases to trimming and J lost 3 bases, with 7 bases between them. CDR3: CASSLGTIYEQYF. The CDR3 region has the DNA TGTGCCAGCAGCTTGGGGACTATCTACGAGCAGTACTTC.

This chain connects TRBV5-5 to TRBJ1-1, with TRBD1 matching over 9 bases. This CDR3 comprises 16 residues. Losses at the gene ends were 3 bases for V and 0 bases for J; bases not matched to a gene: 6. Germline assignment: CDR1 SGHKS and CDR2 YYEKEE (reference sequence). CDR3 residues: CASSWGQGLMNTEAFF. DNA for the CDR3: TGTGCCAGCAGCTGGGGACAGGGCCTCATGAACACTGAAGCTTTCTTT.

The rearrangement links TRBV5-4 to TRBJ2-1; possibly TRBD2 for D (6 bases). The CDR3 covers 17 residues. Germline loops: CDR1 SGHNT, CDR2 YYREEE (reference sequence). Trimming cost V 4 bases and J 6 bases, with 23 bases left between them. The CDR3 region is CASSPRAMGGVRNEQFF. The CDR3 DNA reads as TGTGCCAGCAGCCCCAGGGCGATGGGGGGAGTTCGCAATGAGCAGTTCTTC. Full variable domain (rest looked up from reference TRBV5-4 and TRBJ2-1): ETGVTQSPTHLIKTRGQQVTLRCSSQSGHNTVSWYQQALGQGPQFIFQYYREEENGRGNFPPRFSGLQFPNYSSELNVNALELDDSALYLCASSPRAMGGVRNEQFFGPGTRLTVL.

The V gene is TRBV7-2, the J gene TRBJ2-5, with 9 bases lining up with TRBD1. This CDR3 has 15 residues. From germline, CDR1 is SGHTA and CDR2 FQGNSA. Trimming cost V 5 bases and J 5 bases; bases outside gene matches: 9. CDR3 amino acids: CASSRGQGGIETQYF. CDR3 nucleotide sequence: TGTGCCAGCAGCCGGGGACAGGGAGGGATTGAGACCCAGTACTTC. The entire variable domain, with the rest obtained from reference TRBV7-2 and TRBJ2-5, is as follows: GAGVSQSPSNKVTEKGKDVELRCDPISGHTALYWYRQSLGQGLEFLIYFQGNSAPDKSGLPSDRFSAERTGGSVSTLTIQRTQQEDSAVYLCASSRGQGGIETQYFGPGTRLLVL.

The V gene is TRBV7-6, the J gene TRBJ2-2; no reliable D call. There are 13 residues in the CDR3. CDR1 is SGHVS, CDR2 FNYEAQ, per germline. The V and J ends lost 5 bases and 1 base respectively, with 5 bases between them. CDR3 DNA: TGTGCCAGCAGCGGGCTGAACACCGGGGAGCTGTTTTTT. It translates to CASSGLNTGELFF.

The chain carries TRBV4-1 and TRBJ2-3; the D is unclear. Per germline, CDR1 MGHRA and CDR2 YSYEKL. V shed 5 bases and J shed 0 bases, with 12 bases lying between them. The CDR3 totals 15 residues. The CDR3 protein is CASSTNPISTDTQYF. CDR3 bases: TGCGCCAGCAGCACAAACCCGATCAGCACAGATACGCAGTATTTT.

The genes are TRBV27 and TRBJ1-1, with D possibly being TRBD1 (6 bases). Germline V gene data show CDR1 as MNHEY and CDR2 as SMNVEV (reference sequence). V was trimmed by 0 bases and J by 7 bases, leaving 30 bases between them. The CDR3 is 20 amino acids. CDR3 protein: CASSLSNGGGGRVYSSEAFF. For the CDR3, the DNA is TGTGCCAGCAGTTTATCGAACGGGGGCGGGGGGCGCGTATATTCTAGTGAAGCTTTCTTT.

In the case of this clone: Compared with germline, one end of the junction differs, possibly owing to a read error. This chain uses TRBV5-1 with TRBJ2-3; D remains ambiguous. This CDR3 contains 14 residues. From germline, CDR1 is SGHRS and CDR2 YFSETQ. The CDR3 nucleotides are TGCGCCAGCAGATTGGGCACATACACAGATACGCAGTATTTT. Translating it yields CASRLGTYTDTQYF.

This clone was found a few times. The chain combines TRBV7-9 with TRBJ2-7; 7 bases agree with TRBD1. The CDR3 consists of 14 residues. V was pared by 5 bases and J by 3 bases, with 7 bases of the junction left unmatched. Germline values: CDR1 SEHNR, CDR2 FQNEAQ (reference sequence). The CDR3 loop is CASSPDRPSYEQYF. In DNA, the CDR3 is TGTGCCAGCAGCCCGGACAGGCCCAGCTACGAGCAGTACTTC.

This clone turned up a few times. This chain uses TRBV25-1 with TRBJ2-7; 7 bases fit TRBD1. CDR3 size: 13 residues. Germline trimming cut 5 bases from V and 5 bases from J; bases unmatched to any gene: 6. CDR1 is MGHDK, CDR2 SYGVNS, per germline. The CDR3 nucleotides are TGTGCCAGCAGTCAACAGGGGAGCCACGAGCAGTACTTC. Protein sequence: CASSQQGSHEQYF.

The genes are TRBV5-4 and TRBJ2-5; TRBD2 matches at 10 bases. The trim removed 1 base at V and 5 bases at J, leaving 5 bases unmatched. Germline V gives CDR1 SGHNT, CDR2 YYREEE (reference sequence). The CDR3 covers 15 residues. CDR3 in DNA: TGTGCCAGCAGCTTGAGGGTAGCGGGGGGTGAGACCCAGTACTTC. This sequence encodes CASSLRVAGGETQYF.